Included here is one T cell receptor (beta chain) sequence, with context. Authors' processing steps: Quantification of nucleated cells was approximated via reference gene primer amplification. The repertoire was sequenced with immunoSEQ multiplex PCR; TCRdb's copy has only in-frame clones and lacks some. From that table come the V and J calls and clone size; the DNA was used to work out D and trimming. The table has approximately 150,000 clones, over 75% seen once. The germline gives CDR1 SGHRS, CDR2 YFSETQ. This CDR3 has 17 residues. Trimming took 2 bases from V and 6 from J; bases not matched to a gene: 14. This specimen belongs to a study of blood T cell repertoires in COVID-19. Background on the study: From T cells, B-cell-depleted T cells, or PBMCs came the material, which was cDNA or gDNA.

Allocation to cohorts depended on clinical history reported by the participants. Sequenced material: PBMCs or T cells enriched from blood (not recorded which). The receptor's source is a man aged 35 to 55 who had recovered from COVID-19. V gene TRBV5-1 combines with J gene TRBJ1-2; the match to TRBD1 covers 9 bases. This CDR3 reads CASSFPPGTGPMDGYTF. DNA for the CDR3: TGCGCCAGCAGCTTTCCTCCCGGGACAGGGCCGATGGATGGCTACACCTTC.